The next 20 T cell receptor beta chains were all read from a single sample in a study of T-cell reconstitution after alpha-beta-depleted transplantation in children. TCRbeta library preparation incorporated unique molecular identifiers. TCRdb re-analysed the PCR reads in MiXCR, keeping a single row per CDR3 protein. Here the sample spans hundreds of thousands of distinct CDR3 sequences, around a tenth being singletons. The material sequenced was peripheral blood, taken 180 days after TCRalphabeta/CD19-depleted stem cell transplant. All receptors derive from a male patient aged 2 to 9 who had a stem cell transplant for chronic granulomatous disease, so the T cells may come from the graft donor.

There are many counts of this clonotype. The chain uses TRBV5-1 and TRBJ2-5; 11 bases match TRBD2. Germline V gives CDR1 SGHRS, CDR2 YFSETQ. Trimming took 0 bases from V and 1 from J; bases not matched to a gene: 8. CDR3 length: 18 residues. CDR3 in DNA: TGCGCCAGCAGCTTGGGACAAATAGCGGGGGGGACCCAAGAGACCCAGTACTTC. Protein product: CASSLGQIAGGTQETQYF.

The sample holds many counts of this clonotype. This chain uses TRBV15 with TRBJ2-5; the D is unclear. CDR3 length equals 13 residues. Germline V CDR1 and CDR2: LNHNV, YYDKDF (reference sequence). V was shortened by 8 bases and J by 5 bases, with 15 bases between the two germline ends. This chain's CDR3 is CATSISASETQYF. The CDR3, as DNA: TGTGCCACCTCCATATCAGCTTCTGAGACCCAGTACTTC.

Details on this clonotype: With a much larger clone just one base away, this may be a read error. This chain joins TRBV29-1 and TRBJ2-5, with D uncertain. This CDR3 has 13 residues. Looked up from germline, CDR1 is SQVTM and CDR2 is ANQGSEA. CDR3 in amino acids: CSVGLRPTETRYF. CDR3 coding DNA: TGCAGCGTTGGGTTAAGACCGACGGAGACCCGGTACTTC.

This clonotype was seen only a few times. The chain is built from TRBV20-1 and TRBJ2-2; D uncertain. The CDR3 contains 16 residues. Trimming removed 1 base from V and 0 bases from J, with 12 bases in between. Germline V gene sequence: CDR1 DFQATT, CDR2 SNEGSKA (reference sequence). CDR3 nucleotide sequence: TGCAGTGCTAGAGGGTATGGCAACGCGAACACCGGGGAGCTGTTTTTT. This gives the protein CSARGYGNANTGELFF.

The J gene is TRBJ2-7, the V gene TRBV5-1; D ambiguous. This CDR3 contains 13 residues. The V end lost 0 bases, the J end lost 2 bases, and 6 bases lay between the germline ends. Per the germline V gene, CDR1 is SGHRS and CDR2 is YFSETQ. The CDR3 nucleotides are TGCGCCAGCAGCTTGGTTTTGACCTACGAGCAGTACTTC. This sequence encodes CASSLVLTYEQYF.

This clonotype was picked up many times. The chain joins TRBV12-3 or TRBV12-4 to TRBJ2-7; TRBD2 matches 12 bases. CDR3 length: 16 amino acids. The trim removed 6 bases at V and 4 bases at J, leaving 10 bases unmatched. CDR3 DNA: TGTGCCAGCAGCCTCATGACTAGCGGGAGAACTTACGAGCAGTACTTC. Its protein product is CASSLMTSGRTYEQYF.

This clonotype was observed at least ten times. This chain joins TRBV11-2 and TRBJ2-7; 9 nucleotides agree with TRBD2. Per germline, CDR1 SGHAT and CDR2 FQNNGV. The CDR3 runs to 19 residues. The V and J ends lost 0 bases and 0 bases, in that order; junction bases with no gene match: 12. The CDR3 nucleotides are TGTGCCAGCAGCTTAGAGCGTTGGCTAGCGGGAAATCCCTCCTACGAGCAGTACTTC. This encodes CASSLERWLAGNPSYEQYF.

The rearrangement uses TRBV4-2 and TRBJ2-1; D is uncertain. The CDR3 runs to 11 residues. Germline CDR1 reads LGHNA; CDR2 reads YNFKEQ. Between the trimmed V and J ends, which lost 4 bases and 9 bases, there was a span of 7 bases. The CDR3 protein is CASSPTIEQFF. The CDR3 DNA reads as TGTGCCAGCAGCCCTACGATTGAGCAGTTCTTC.

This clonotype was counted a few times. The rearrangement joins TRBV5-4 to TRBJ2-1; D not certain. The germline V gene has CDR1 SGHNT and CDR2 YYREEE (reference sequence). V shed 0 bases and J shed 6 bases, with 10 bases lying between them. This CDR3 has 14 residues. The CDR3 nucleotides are TGTGCCAGCAGCTTGGAGGTACGGCGCAATGAGCAGTTCTTC. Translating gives CASSLEVRRNEQFF.

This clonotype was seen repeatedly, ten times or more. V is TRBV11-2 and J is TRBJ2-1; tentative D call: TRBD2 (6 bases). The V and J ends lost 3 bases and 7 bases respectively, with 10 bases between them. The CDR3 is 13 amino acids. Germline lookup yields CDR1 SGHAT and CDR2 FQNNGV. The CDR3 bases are TGTGCCAGCAGCTTGGGAGGTATTAATGAGCAGTTCTTC. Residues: CASSLGGINEQFF.

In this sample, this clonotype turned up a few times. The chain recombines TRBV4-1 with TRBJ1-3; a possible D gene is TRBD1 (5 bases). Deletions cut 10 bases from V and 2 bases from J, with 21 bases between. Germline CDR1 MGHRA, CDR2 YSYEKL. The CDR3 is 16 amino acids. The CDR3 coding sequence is TGCGCCACCGACGCCGGGGCAACCAGTCCTGGAAACACCATATATTTT. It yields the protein CATDAGATSPGNTIYF.

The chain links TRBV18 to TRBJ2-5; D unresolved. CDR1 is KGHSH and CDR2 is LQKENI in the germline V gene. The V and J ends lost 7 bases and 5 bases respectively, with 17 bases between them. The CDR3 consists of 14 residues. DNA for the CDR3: TGTGCCAGCTGCCCTGTTCTGGATGCGGAGACCCAGTACTTC. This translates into CASCPVLDAETQYF.

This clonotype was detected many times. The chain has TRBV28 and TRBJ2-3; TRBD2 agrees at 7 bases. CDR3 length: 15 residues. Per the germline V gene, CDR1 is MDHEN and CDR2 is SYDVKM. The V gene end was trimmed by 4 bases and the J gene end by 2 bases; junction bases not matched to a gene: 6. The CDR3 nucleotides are TGTGCCAGCAGTTCCCGGGGGGAGTTCACAGATACGCAGTATTTT. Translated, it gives CASSSRGEFTDTQYF.

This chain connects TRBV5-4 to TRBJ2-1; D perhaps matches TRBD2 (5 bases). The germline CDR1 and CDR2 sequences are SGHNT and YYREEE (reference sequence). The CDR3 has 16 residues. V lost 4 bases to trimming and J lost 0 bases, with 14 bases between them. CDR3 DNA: TGTGCCAGCAGCCTTGGAGGAGCGGTCTCCTACAATGAGCAGTTCTTC. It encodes CASSLGGAVSYNEQFF.

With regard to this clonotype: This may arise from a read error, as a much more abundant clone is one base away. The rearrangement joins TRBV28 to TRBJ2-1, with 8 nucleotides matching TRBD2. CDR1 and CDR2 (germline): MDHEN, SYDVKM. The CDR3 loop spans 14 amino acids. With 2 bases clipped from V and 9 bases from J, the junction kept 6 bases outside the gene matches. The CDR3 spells CASSLVAGKLEQFF. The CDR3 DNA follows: TGTGCCAGCAGTTTAGTAGCGGGAAAACTTGAGCAGTTCTTC.

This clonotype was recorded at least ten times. CDR3 amino acids: CASGDSYQETQYF. The CDR3 DNA reads TGTGCCAGCGGGGACAGCTACCAAGAGACCCAGTACTTC. The V call is TRBV12-3 or TRBV12-4, the J call TRBJ2-5; 7 bases are a match to TRBD1. This CDR3 spans 13 amino acids. V lost 8 bases and J lost 0; bases outside the gene matches: 3.

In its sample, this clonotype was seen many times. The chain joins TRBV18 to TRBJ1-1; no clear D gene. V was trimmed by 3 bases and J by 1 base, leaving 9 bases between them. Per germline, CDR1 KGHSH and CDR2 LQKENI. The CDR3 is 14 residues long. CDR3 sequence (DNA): TGTGCCAGCTCACCCGTGACCTGGAACACTGAAGCTTTCTTT. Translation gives CASSPVTWNTEAFF. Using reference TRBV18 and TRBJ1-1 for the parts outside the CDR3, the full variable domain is NAGVMQNPRHLVRRRGQEARLRCSPMKGHSHVYWYRQLPEEGLKFMVYLQKENIIDESGMPKERFSAEFPKEGPSILRIQQVVRGDSAAYFCASSPVTWNTEAFFGQGTRLTVV.

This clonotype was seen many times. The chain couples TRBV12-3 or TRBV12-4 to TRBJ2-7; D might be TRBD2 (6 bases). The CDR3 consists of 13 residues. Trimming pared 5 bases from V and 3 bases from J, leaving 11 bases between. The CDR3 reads CASSRPGVYEQYF. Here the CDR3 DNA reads TGTGCCAGCAGTCGACCGGGAGTCTACGAGCAGTACTTC.

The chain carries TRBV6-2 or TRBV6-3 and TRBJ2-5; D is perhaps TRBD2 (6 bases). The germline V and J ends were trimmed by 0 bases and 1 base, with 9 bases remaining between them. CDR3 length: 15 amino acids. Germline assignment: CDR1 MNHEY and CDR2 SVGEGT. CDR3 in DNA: TGTGCCAGCAGTTACTCGGCGGGGAGCCAAGAGACCCAGTACTTC. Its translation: CASSYSAGSQETQYF.

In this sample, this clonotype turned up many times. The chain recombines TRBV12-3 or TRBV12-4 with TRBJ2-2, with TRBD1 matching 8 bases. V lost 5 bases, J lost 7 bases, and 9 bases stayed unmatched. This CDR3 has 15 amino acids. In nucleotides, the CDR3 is TGTGCCAGCAGTGATCGGACAGGGCTTAGCGGGGAGCTGTTTTTT. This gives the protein CASSDRTGLSGELFF.